This T cell receptor beta chain was retrieved from a study of Ad26.COV2.S vaccination and SARS-CoV-2 variants. Study background: Donor joined the COV1001 Ad26.COV2.S trial arm.

Sequencing was performed with immunoSEQ multiplex PCR; in TCRdb, only in-frame clones are kept and a portion is missing. The profile shows about 400,000 clones, about nine tenths of them singletons. Sample treatment: roughly 20 received Ad26.COV2.S at low or high dose, single or two shots; a few received placebo; per-sample allocation not given. It was on day 63 after the first vaccine or placebo injection that samples were taken. This TCR was sampled from a person between 18 and 59 years old who received the Ad26.COV2.S COVID-19 vaccine or a placebo. The sequencing here drew on peripheral blood, taken in a trial of Ad26.COV2.S vaccine versus placebo.

For the CDR3, the DNA is TGTGCCAGCAGCGCGCGTCCAGGGTCCCTAGCGGGGACTTACGAGCAGTACTTC. Its translation: CASSARPGSLAGTYEQYF. This sequence joins TRBV11-2 and TRBJ2-7; 9 nucleotides line up with TRBD2. The CDR3 sequence is 18 residues long. Germline V CDR1 and CDR2: SGHAT, FQNNGV. V was pared by 5 bases and J by 4 bases, with 18 bases of the junction left unmatched.